This T cell receptor beta chain was captured by sequencing in a study of T cell responses to AZD1222 COVID-19 vaccine. V lost 1 base and J lost 8; bases outside the gene matches: 8. Germline CDR1 reads LGHDT; CDR2 reads YNNKEL (reference sequence). The CDR3 spans 17 residues. TCRdb's table, derived via immunoSEQ multiplex PCR, lists solely in-frame clones and lacks some. The sample includes about 130,000 clones, just over 90% of them seen just once. Material: peripheral blood, obtained 28 days after the second AZD1222 dose. This chain links TRBV3-1 (or the pseudogene TRBV3-2) with TRBJ2-1; 13 bases map to TRBD2. This TCR derives from an adult who received the AZD1222 COVID-19 vaccine. Written as DNA, the CDR3 is TGTGCCAGCAGCCAAGGGGGTGGGACTAGCGGGATCCATGAGCAGTTCTTC. It translates to CASSQGGGTSGIHEQFF.